This T cell receptor (beta chain) was sequenced during a study of blood T cells in healthy people across ages. Next came a second PCR, run for 7 to 11 cycles, which used a sample-barcoded 5' primer along with a J-beta primer mix. Each CDR3 protein is one row after TCRdb ran MiXCR on the 5' RACE reads. Among 1.5 million to 2 million distinct CDR3 sequences listed, about 35% were seen once. This clonotype was seen only a few times. The V gene end was trimmed by 6 bases and the J gene end by 3 bases; junction bases not matched to a gene: 9. CDR3 length: 16 residues. Germline loops: CDR1 MNHNS, CDR2 SASEGT.

The chain has TRBV6-1 and TRBJ2-4; 9 nucleotides agree with TRBD2. This receptor was taken from a woman between 25 and 40 years old in good health. Material for sequencing was blood. The CDR3 sequence: CASRDASGIGKNIQYF. The CDR3 nucleotides read TGTGCCAGCAGAGACGCTAGCGGGATAGGCAAAAACATTCAGTACTTC.